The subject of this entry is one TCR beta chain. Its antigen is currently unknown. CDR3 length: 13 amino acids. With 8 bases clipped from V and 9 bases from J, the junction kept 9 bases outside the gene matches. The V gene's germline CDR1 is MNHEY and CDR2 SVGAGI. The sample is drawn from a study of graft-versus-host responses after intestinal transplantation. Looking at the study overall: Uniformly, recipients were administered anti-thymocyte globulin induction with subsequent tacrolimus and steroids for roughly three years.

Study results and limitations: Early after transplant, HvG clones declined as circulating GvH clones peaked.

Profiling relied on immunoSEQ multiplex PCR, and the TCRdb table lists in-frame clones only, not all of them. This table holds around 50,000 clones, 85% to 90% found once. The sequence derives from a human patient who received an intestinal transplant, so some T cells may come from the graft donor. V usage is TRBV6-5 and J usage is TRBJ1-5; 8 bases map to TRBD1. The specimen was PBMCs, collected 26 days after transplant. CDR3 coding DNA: TGTGCCAGCTGCGGACAGGGTGCCGGGCCCCAGCATTTT. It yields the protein CASCGQGAGPQHF.